The 31 T cell receptor beta chains reported below all come from one sample, sequenced in a study of T-cell reconstitution after alpha-beta-depleted transplantation in children. Preparing the TCRbeta library involved the use of unique molecular identifiers. MiXCR, applied by TCRdb to the PCR reads, yields one record per CDR3 protein. The sample shows about 240,000 distinct CDR3 sequences, 12% of them seen only once. The material was PBMCs from the stem cell graft donor, obtained from the stem cell graft. The receptor set was obtained from a human donor who donated a stem cell graft to a child with acute lymphoblastic leukemia.

This clonotype was seen many times. The chain uses TRBV5-1 and TRBJ1-1; 7 bases map to TRBD1. The V and J ends lost 7 bases and 0 bases, in that order; junction bases with no gene match: 9. This CDR3 is 15 amino acids long. Germline V gene sequence: CDR1 SGHRS, CDR2 YFSETQ. The CDR3 reads CASAWDSVVNTEAFF. The CDR3 nucleotides are TGCGCCAGCGCCTGGGACAGTGTAGTGAACACTGAAGCTTTCTTT.

Many counts were recorded for this clonotype. This chain joins TRBV5-1 and TRBJ2-2; D may be TRBD2 (6 bases). The germline gives CDR1 SGHRS, CDR2 YFSETQ. This CDR3 is 17 amino acids long. Trimming left V 4 bases short and J 2 bases short, with 18 bases between. CDR3 residues: CASSPLGSGLNTGELFF. The DNA for the CDR3 is TGCGCCAGCAGCCCACTTGGGAGCGGGTTAAACACCGGGGAGCTGTTTTTT.

For this clonotype: A much larger clone lies a single base off, so this may be a read error. This chain links TRBV12-3 or TRBV12-4 with TRBJ1-2; perhaps TRBD1 as D (6 bases). The CDR3 covers 13 residues. DNA of the CDR3: TGTGCCAGCAGCGGACAGCATAACTATGCCTACACCTTC. Translating it yields CASSGQHNYAYTF.

At least ten counts were recorded for this clonotype. This chain connects TRBV7-2 to TRBJ2-2; possibly TRBD2 for D (6 bases). The germline V gene encodes CDR1 SGHTA and CDR2 FQGNSA. The V and J ends lost 4 bases and 4 bases respectively, with 10 bases between them. The CDR3 extends over 14 amino acids. This CDR3 reads CASSSDYSTGELFF. CDR3 sequence (DNA): TGTGCCAGCAGCTCGGACTATTCCACCGGGGAGCTGTTTTTT.

This clonotype turned up a few times. This CDR3 is CASSLGMGSPLHF. Written as DNA, the CDR3 is TGTGCCAGCAGTTTAGGAATGGGTTCACCCCTCCACTTT. V is TRBV27 and J is TRBJ1-6; D gene uncertain. V was trimmed by 2 bases and J by 9 bases, leaving 8 bases between them. CDR3 length equals 13 residues. From germline, CDR1 is MNHEY and CDR2 SMNVEV (reference sequence).

The chain recombines TRBV7-9 with TRBJ1-5; tentative D call: TRBD1 (5 bases). V lost 4 bases and J lost 6, with 10 bases in between. CDR1 and CDR2 from the germline V gene are SEHNR and FQNEAQ (reference sequence). This CDR3 is 13 amino acids long. CDR3 bases: TGTGCCAGCAGCTGGGACGGAACTCAGCCCCAGCATTTT. This encodes CASSWDGTQPQHF. The full variable domain, with the rest looked up from reference TRBV7-9 and TRBJ1-5, is DTGVSQNPRHKITKRGQNVTFRCDPISEHNRLYWYRQTLGQGPEFLTYFQNEAQLEKSRLLSDRFSAERPKGSFSTLEIQRTEQGDSAMYLCASSWDGTQPQHFGDGTRLSIL.

This clonotype was picked up many times. The J gene is TRBJ1-2, the V gene TRBV28; D is unclear. The CDR3 totals 11 residues. The germline V gene has CDR1 MDHEN and CDR2 SYDVKM. CDR3 loop: CLEGLDYGYTF. In DNA form, the CDR3 reads TGTTTGGAAGGGCTAGACTATGGCTACACCTTC.

This clonotype was counted a few times. V is TRBV18 and J is TRBJ2-5, with D possibly being TRBD1 (6 bases). This CDR3 comprises 12 residues. The germline V and J ends were trimmed by 5 bases and 5 bases, with 9 bases remaining between them. The V gene's germline CDR1 is KGHSH and CDR2 LQKENI. Written as DNA, the CDR3 is TGTGCCAGCTCAACACAGGGTGAGACCCAGTACTTC. This encodes CASSTQGETQYF.

This clonotype was seen repeatedly, ten times or more. The chain carries TRBV10-3 and TRBJ1-4; possibly TRBD1 for D (5 bases). CDR1 is ENHRY and CDR2 is SYGVKD in the germline V gene. Trimming shortened V by 3 bases and J by 15 bases, and 14 bases separated the two germline ends. The CDR3 loop spans 12 amino acids. CDR3 region: CAISEGGRVMFF. DNA for the CDR3: TGTGCCATCAGTGAAGGAGGCAGGGTGATGTTTTTT.

The sample holds many counts of this clonotype. The V and J genes are TRBV20-1 and TRBJ1-5; 10 bases line up with TRBD1. With V trimmed by 6 bases and J by 3 bases, 8 bases remained unmatched. CDR1 and CDR2 (germline): DFQATT, SNEGSKA (reference sequence). The CDR3 runs to 15 residues. Here the CDR3 reads CSATPGQGNNQPQHF. The CDR3 region has the DNA TGCAGTGCCACACCGGGACAGGGGAACAATCAGCCCCAGCATTTT.

A note on this clonotype: Being one base from a much bigger clone, this may be a read error. The rearrangement joins TRBV12-3 or TRBV12-4 to TRBJ2-2; 10 bases fit TRBD2. J gave up 7 bases and V 8 bases, and 10 bases lay outside the gene matches. This CDR3 is built from 15 residues. This CDR3 reads CASPLSSGSGGELFF. CDR3 bases: TGTGCCAGCCCCCTCTCTAGCGGGAGTGGCGGGGAGCTGTTTTTT.

The chain employs TRBV7-2 and TRBJ2-6, with D uncertain. Trimming cost V 5 bases and J 4 bases, with 9 bases left between them. This CDR3 is built from 14 residues. In germline, CDR1 is SGHTA, CDR2 FQGNSA. The CDR3 reads CASSPDLGANVLTF. The CDR3 nucleotides read TGTGCCAGCAGCCCCGACCTGGGGGCCAACGTCCTGACTTTC.

This clonotype has a count of ten or more. The V gene is TRBV6-1, the J gene TRBJ1-2; D call uncertain. V was trimmed by 6 bases and J by 8 bases, leaving 1 base between them. Germline CDR1 MNHNS, CDR2 SASEGT. The CDR3 spans 8 residues. The CDR3 DNA follows: TGTGCCAGCAGCGGCTACACCTTC. Encoded protein: CASSGYTF.

This clonotype was seen at least ten times. This chain joins TRBV5-1 and TRBJ2-5, with 15 positions matching TRBD2. This CDR3 is built from 18 residues. Losses at the gene ends were 4 bases for V and 5 bases for J; bases not matched to a gene: 12. Germline CDR1 and CDR2: SGHRS and YFSETQ. The CDR3 loop is CASSKIGTSGRTAETQYF. CDR3 bases: TGCGCCAGCAGCAAAATCGGGACTAGCGGGAGGACCGCGGAGACCCAGTACTTC.

This clonotype was counted at least ten times. This sequence joins TRBV20-1 and TRBJ2-7, with 8 nucleotides matching TRBD2. Germline loops: CDR1 DFQATT, CDR2 SNEGSKA (reference sequence). There are 13 residues in the CDR3. V gave up 7 bases and J gave up 0 bases; unmatched junction bases: 5. In nucleotides, the CDR3 is TGCAGTGGGGCTAGCGGGCCCTCCTACGAGCAGTACTTC. Protein sequence: CSGASGPSYEQYF.

The table lists this clonotype with a few counts. This chain links TRBV5-5 with TRBJ1-1; D gene uncertain. V lost 0 bases to trimming and J lost 5 bases, with 8 bases between them. Germline V gene lookup returns CDR1 SGHKS and CDR2 YYEKEE (reference sequence). This CDR3 comprises 13 residues. DNA for the CDR3: TGTGCCAGCAGCTTGGAAAAGCTGACTGAAGCTTTCTTT. This encodes CASSLEKLTEAFF.

This chain links TRBV4-3 with TRBJ2-7; D remains unclear. CDR1 is LGHNA, CDR2 YSLEER, per germline. The CDR3 spans 16 residues. Trimming took 0 bases from V and 2 from J, leaving 14 bases between them. The CDR3 spells CASSQEWQPITYEQYF. The CDR3 bases are TGCGCCAGCAGCCAAGAATGGCAGCCGATAACCTACGAGCAGTACTTC.

This clonotype showed up many times. This chain joins TRBV20-1 and TRBJ2-1; 9 bases agree with TRBD2. Germline V gives CDR1 DFQATT, CDR2 SNEGSKA (reference sequence). V lost 5 bases, J lost 4 bases, and 9 bases stayed unmatched. The CDR3 is 15 amino acids. The CDR3 protein is CSALPERGEYNEQFF. CDR3 sequence (DNA): TGCAGTGCTCTTCCCGAGCGGGGGGAATACAATGAGCAGTTCTTC.

This clonotype was found many times. The rearrangement links TRBV3-1 to TRBJ1-4; perhaps TRBD1 as D (5 bases). The CDR3 runs 19 residues. The ends were cut back, 0 bases at V and 7 bases at J, with 24 bases in the middle. Germline assignment: CDR1 LGHDT and CDR2 YNNKEL (reference sequence). The CDR3 DNA sequence: TGTGCCAGCAGCCAAGATAGGGCAGGGACCCGATCGGTTTTTGAAAAACTGTTTTTT. This translates into CASSQDRAGTRSVFEKLFF.

This clonotype came up many times. The chain couples TRBV29-1 to TRBJ2-1; TRBD2 matches 9 bases. Trimming took 4 bases from V and 1 from J; bases not matched to a gene: 11. Germline V gene data show CDR1 as SQVTM and CDR2 as ANQGSEA. CDR3 length equals 17 residues. The chain's CDR3 is CSVGIGGGASSYNEQFF. CDR3 nucleotide sequence: TGCAGCGTTGGGATAGGCGGGGGGGCTTCGTCCTACAATGAGCAGTTCTTC.

This rearrangement joins TRBV20-1 to TRBJ1-3; tentative D call: TRBD1 (5 bases). The CDR3 length is 14 residues. Trimming took 3 bases from V and 3 from J, leaving 12 bases between them. Germline V gene sequence: CDR1 DFQATT, CDR2 SNEGSKA (reference sequence). CDR3: CSASSPRDGNTIYF. The CDR3 DNA follows: TGCAGTGCTAGCAGCCCCAGGGATGGAAACACCATATATTTT.

This clonotype showed up many times. The chain joins TRBV28 to TRBJ2-4; maybe TRBD2 (5 bases). The CDR3 consists of 13 residues. Trimming pared 3 bases from V and 10 bases from J, leaving 13 bases between. Germline V lookup: CDR1 MDHEN, CDR2 SYDVKM. CDR3 DNA sequence: TGTGCCAGCAGTTTGCTCGGGGAAAGGATTCAGTACTTC. This encodes CASSLLGERIQYF.

CDR3 coding DNA: TGCAGCGTTGAGGGGCAGGGGGCGGACGGGGAGCTGTTTTTT. Translated: CSVEGQGADGELFF. This chain uses TRBV29-1 with TRBJ2-2, with 8 nucleotides matching TRBD1. CDR3 length equals 14 residues. J lost 7 bases, V lost 3 bases, and 7 bases had no gene match. Germline CDR1 SQVTM, CDR2 ANQGSEA.

Remarks on this clonotype: A read error may be the cause here, since a much bigger clone is one base away. DNA for the CDR3: TGTGCCAGCAGCTTAGCACAAGGACAGGGGTGCAATGAGCAGTTCTTC. Translated, it gives CASSLAQGQGCNEQFF. The chain combines TRBV11-2 with TRBJ2-1; 9 nucleotides line up with TRBD1. CDR1 is SGHAT and CDR2 is FQNNGV in the germline V gene. V lost 1 base, J lost 6 bases, and 7 bases stayed unmatched. CDR3 length: 16 residues.

Many counts were recorded for this clonotype. This rearrangement joins TRBV5-1 to TRBJ1-2; D not certain. Germline V CDR1 and CDR2: SGHRS, YFSETQ. Trimming removed 6 bases at V and 0 bases at J, with 18 bases between. This CDR3 contains 16 residues. CDR3 in amino acids: CASKPYVSDANYGYTF. The CDR3 DNA is TGCGCCAGCAAACCCTATGTTAGTGACGCTAACTATGGCTACACCTTC.

This chain joins TRBV20-1 and TRBJ2-3; D possibly matches TRBD1 or TRBD2 (5 bases each). V was clipped by 4 bases and J by 0 bases, with 14 bases between them. This CDR3 has 15 amino acids. Germline V lookup: CDR1 DFQATT, CDR2 SNEGSKA (reference sequence). As DNA, the CDR3 is TGCAGTGCTACGGTCGGGGCCGATAGCACAGATACGCAGTATTTT. This sequence encodes CSATVGADSTDTQYF.

This clonotype was counted ten times or more. The chain combines TRBV6-5 with TRBJ2-2; perhaps TRBD2 as D (6 bases). CDR1 is MNHEY and CDR2 is SVGAGI in the germline V gene. The CDR3 is 15 residues long. V gave up 7 bases and J gave up 0 bases, with 12 bases separating them. The CDR3 loop reads CASTIADPNTGELFF. The CDR3 DNA sequence: TGTGCCAGCACCATAGCGGACCCGAACACCGGGGAGCTGTTTTTT.

The table lists this clonotype with many counts. The chain combines TRBV29-1 with TRBJ1-2; a possible D gene is TRBD1 (5 bases). The germline V and J ends were trimmed by 4 bases and 4 bases, with 31 bases remaining between them. From germline, CDR1 is SQVTM and CDR2 ANQGSEA. This CDR3 has 19 amino acids. The DNA of the CDR3 is TGCAGCGTTGTTGTAACTGGGACTAGGATTTTGGGGAAGACCTATGGCTACACCTTC. Its translation is CSVVVTGTRILGKTYGYTF.

This sequence joins TRBV19 and TRBJ2-1; 9 bases line up with TRBD2. The CDR3 is 14 amino acids. J gave up 12 bases and V 1 base, and 7 bases lay outside the gene matches. Germline lookup yields CDR1 LNHDA and CDR2 SQIVND (reference sequence). Here the CDR3 DNA reads TGTGCCAGTAGTATAGGGCCGGCGGGAGGGAGGCAGTTCTTC. Encoded protein: CASSIGPAGGRQFF.

At least ten counts were recorded for this clonotype. The gene calls are TRBV6-5 and TRBJ1-1, with D possibly matching TRBD1 (6 bases). The CDR3 loop spans 14 amino acids. V was shortened by 0 bases and J by 4 bases, with 9 bases between the two germline ends. Germline V gene data show CDR1 as MNHEY and CDR2 as SVGAGI. CDR3 protein: CASSYSGGLTEAFF. The CDR3 nucleotides are TGTGCCAGCAGTTACTCTGGGGGGCTCACTGAAGCTTTCTTT.

This clonotype showed up many times. The CDR3 reads CASSQGTGGTGELFF. The CDR3 DNA reads as TGCGCCAGCAGCCAGGGGACAGGGGGTACCGGGGAGCTGTTTTTT. The chain carries TRBV4-3 and TRBJ2-2; 11 bases fit TRBD1. J lost 5 bases, V lost 3 bases, and 2 bases had no gene match. The germline gives CDR1 LGHNA, CDR2 YSLEER. This CDR3 spans 15 amino acids.